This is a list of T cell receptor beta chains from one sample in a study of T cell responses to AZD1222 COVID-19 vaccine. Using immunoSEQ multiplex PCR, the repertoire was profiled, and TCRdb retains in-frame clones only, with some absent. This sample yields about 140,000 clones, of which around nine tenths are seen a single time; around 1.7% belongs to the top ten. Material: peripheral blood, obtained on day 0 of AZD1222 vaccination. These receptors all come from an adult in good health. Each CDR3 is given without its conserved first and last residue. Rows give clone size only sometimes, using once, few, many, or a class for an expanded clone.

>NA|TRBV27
ASSLEGGTAPYNEQF
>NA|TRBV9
ASSVGGLAVYNEQF
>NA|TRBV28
ASSLEQGAFNGYT
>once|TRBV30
AWSRGTAQGGTEAF
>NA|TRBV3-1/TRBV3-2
ASSQNIGGGLAGGIVAKNIQY
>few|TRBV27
ASSLSESTETQY
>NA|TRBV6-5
ASSRVMTSGNTIY
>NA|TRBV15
ATSEGVTNSPLH
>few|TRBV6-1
ASSEFGTGFGNTEAF
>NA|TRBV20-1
SATEQF
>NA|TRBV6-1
ASSEGVEETQY
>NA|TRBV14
ASSPSPGGSPLH
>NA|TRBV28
ASGGENTEAF
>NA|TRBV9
ASSGRTVNYGYT
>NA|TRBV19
ASSRGYPNYGYT
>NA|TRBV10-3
AISEAEDSGNTIY
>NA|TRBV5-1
ASSYGEYTDTQY
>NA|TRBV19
ASSIVGLNQPQH
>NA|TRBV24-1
ATSDSGTSGRRTDTQY
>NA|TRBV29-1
SVGPQSSYNEQF
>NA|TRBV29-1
SVSDGDNQPQH
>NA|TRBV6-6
ASSGTASDTQY
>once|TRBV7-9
ASSPVQGPNYGYT
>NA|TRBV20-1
SATGGYEQY
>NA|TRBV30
AWSVRRRYSQDSYEQY
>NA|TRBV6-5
ASSYSTEMFYEQY
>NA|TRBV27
ASSLLASDTQY